The 11 T cell receptor beta chains given below trace back to one sample, sequenced in a study of vaccination effects on CD4 cells after COVID-19. No cognate antigen is known for these TCRs. Profiling relied on immunoSEQ multiplex PCR, and the TCRdb table lists in-frame clones only, not all of them. This sample has roughly 70,000 clones, with roughly 80% found just once. Before any sequencing was done, the ViraFEST assay used viral peptide pools to expand antigen-specific CD4+ T cells. Culturing for 10 to 11 days preceded CD4+ T cell isolation. Two doses of BNT162b2 or mRNA-1273 vaccine were administered to participants. Specimen: CD4+ T cells from PBMCs cultured with HCoV-OC43 spike peptides, collected after COVID-19 vaccination. Subset noted: HCoV-OC43 spike overlapping peptide pool stimulation. These receptor sequences come from a human donor who received a COVID-19 vaccine.

The chain is built from TRBV6-1 and TRBJ2-3, with D unclear. This CDR3 is built from 13 residues. V gave up 2 bases and J gave up 4 bases, with 7 bases separating them. CDR1 is MNHNS and CDR2 is SASEGT in the germline V gene. The CDR3 sequence is CASSEPPADTQYF. The CDR3 DNA reads as TGTGCCAGCAGTGAACCACCCGCAGATACGCAGTATTTT.

This clone was seen just once. The chain links TRBV6-5 to TRBJ2-5; 7 bases match TRBD2. After removal of 4 bases from V and 2 bases from J, the junction contained 1 base not matched to a gene. Germline V CDR1 and CDR2: MNHEY, SVGAGI. This CDR3 is built from 13 residues. The CDR3 region is CASSSSGQETQYF. CDR3 nucleotides: TGTGCCAGCAGTTCTAGCGGACAAGAGACCCAGTACTTC.

The chain recombines TRBV15 with TRBJ1-2; no clear D gene. This CDR3 is built from 16 residues. V was trimmed by 8 bases and J by 4 bases, leaving 23 bases between them. Germline CDR1 reads LNHNV; CDR2 reads YYDKDF (reference sequence). The chain's CDR3 is CATSHGEPEGGYGYTF. The CDR3 DNA reads TGTGCCACCTCACACGGGGAGCCTGAGGGCGGCTATGGCTACACCTTC.

The chain joins TRBV5-8 to TRBJ1-3; D ambiguous. The CDR3 is 16 residues long. V lost 0 bases to trimming and J lost 6 bases, with 16 bases between them. Germline loops: CDR1 SGHTS, CDR2 YDEGEE. CDR3 sequence reads: CASSLGLTPAVNTIYF. In DNA, the CDR3 is TGTGCCAGCAGCTTGGGACTCACTCCCGCCGTAAACACCATATATTTT.

This clone was counted a few times. This chain uses TRBV28 with TRBJ1-5; the D is unclear. Trimming left V 6 bases short and J 7 bases short, with 19 bases between. The germline V gene has CDR1 MDHEN and CDR2 SYDVKM. CDR3 length: 15 amino acids. The CDR3: CASSLQPIIGQPQHF. The CDR3, as DNA: TGTGCCAGCAGCCTACAGCCTATCATAGGCCAGCCCCAGCATTTT.

The genes are TRBV18 and TRBJ1-2; the D is unclear. The CDR3 loop spans 14 amino acids. Trimming left V 3 bases short and J 5 bases short, with 13 bases between. Germline CDR1 is KGHSH and CDR2 is LQKENI. The CDR3 is CASSPVGQEYGYTF. DNA for the CDR3: TGTGCCAGCTCACCGGTTGGGCAGGAGTATGGCTACACCTTC. The full variable domain, with the rest looked up from reference TRBV18 and TRBJ1-2, is NAGVMQNPRHLVRRRGQEARLRCSPMKGHSHVYWYRQLPEEGLKFMVYLQKENIIDESGMPKERFSAEFPKEGPSILRIQQVVRGDSAAYFCASSPVGQEYGYTFGSGTRLTVV.

The chain employs TRBV5-1 and TRBJ2-5; D gene unclear. Trimming removed 2 bases at V and 4 bases at J, with 9 bases between. The CDR3 covers 13 residues. The germline V gene encodes CDR1 SGHRS and CDR2 YFSETQ. The DNA for the CDR3 is TGCGCCAGCAGCTTCCCCCAGACAGAGACCCAGTACTTC. Amino acid sequence: CASSFPQTETQYF.

Of note for this clone: Other DNA sequences in the same sample also yield this CDR3. The CDR3 spells CASSRDRDETQYF. For the CDR3, the DNA is TGTGCCAGCAGCAGAGACAGGGACGAGACCCAGTACTTC. The chain uses TRBV6-5 and TRBJ2-5; 7 positions agree with TRBD1. V lost 6 bases and J lost 5; bases outside the gene matches: 6. Per the germline V gene, CDR1 is MNHEY and CDR2 is SVGAGI. The CDR3 has 13 amino acids.

This chain joins TRBV7-9 and TRBJ2-4; D is tentatively TRBD1 or TRBD2 (5 bases each). Trimming cost V 0 bases and J 16 bases, with 19 bases left between them. This CDR3 region has 14 residues. Per germline, CDR1 SEHNR and CDR2 FQNEAQ (reference sequence). The CDR3, as DNA: TGTGCCAGCAGCTTAGCGCTCTATGGGGGTAGCCCTTACTTC. Protein sequence: CASSLALYGGSPYF.

The V gene is TRBV4-1, the J gene TRBJ2-2; TRBD2 matches at 12 bases. V lost 4 bases and J lost 6; bases outside the gene matches: 6. CDR1 is MGHRA, CDR2 YSYEKL, per germline. The CDR3 sequence is 16 residues long. CDR3 region: CASSPFWTSGAGELFF. The DNA for the CDR3 is TGCGCCAGCAGCCCCTTTTGGACTAGCGGGGCCGGGGAGCTGTTTTTT.

The table lists this clone with a count of one. The rearrangement joins TRBV7-2 to TRBJ2-1; 9 nucleotides align to TRBD2. The CDR3 has 16 residues. The germline gives CDR1 SGHTA, CDR2 FQGNSA. With V trimmed by 4 bases and J by 1 base, 5 bases remained unmatched. The CDR3, as DNA: TGTGCCAGCAGCTCGCCCACTAGCGGGTCCTACAATGAGCAGTTCTTC. Residues: CASSSPTSGSYNEQFF. The full variable domain, rest sourced from reference TRBV7-2 and TRBJ2-1, is GAGVSQSPSNKVTEKGKDVELRCDPISGHTALYWYRQSLGQGLEFLIYFQGNSAPDKSGLPSDRFSAERTGGSVSTLTIQRTQQEDSAVYLCASSSPTSGSYNEQFFGPGTRLTVL.